The 26 T cell receptor beta chains below come from one sample, sequenced in a study of PD-1 blockade in mismatch repair-deficient tumors. Measured with immunoSEQ multiplex PCR; TCRdb has only the in-frame clones, and not every one. The sample yields roughly 50,000 clones, roughly 75% seen once. The sample here was peripheral blood, taken 4 weeks after starting pembrolizumab. All receptors derive from an adult with mismatch repair-deficient cancer.

V and J are TRBV11-2 and TRBJ2-7; D uncertain. This CDR3 has 12 amino acids. The germline gives CDR1 SGHAT, CDR2 FQNNGV. V lost 5 bases and J lost 5, with 10 bases in between. CDR3 residues: CASSPAWNEQYF. The CDR3 region has the DNA TGTGCCAGCAGCCCGGCCTGGAACGAGCAGTACTTC. The entire variable domain, with the rest obtained from reference TRBV11-2 and TRBJ2-7, is as follows: EAGVAQSPRYKIIEKRQSVAFWCNPISGHATLYWYQQILGQGPKLLIQFQNNGVVDDSQLPKDRFSAERLKGVDSTLKIQPAKLEDSAVYLCASSPAWNEQYFGPGTRLTVT.

Points on this clone: The junction and the germline gene differ at one end; a read error may be behind it. The V gene is TRBV6-1, the J gene TRBJ1-1, with TRBD1 matching 7 bases. The germline V gene encodes CDR1 MNHNS and CDR2 SASEGT. The CDR3 loop spans 15 amino acids. The chain's CDR3 is CAGRDEGQMNTEAFF. CDR3 DNA sequence: TGTGCCGGCAGGGACGAGGGACAGATGAACACTGAAGCTTTCTTT.

This rearrangement joins TRBV7-9 to TRBJ1-1; unclear D gene. V was pared by 3 bases and J by 0 bases, with 2 bases between. CDR1 and CDR2 (germline): SEHNR, FQNEAQ (reference sequence). This CDR3 has 12 amino acids. The CDR3 loop is CASSFVNTEAFF. CDR3 nucleotide sequence: TGTGCCAGCAGCTTCGTGAACACTGAAGCTTTCTTT.

V gene TRBV4-1 combines with J gene TRBJ2-4, with TRBD2 matching 9 bases. CDR1 is MGHRA and CDR2 is YSYEKL in the germline V gene. This CDR3 comprises 13 residues. The ends lost 1 base at V and 11 bases at J; junction bases unmatched: 3. The CDR3 sequence: CASSQVGLAFQYF. The CDR3, as DNA: TGCGCCAGCAGCCAAGTGGGACTAGCCTTTCAGTACTTC.

The V gene is TRBV11-2, the J gene TRBJ2-1; 12 bases match TRBD2. The trim removed 5 bases at V and 8 bases at J, leaving 7 bases unmatched. The germline V gene has CDR1 SGHAT and CDR2 FQNNGV. This CDR3 is 15 amino acids long. In DNA form, the CDR3 reads TGTGCCAGCAGCACTCTAGCGGGAGGGCCTTATGAGCAGTTCTTC. Translation gives CASSTLAGGPYEQFF.

This chain connects TRBV6-6 to TRBJ2-3; the match to TRBD2 covers 10 bases. The junction had 3 bases not matched to a gene; V was cut back by 6 bases and J by 0 bases. This CDR3 is 15 amino acids long. Germline V lookup: CDR1 MNHNY, CDR2 SVGAGI (reference sequence). The CDR3 protein is CASRPTSGSTDTQYF. Written as DNA, the CDR3 is TGTGCCAGCAGACCGACTAGCGGGAGCACAGATACGCAGTATTTT.

This chain uses TRBV6-5 with TRBJ2-7; D not certain. CDR3 length: 15 residues. Germline V gene lookup returns CDR1 MNHEY and CDR2 SVGAGI. The germline V and J ends were trimmed by 5 bases and 7 bases, with 21 bases remaining between them. The CDR3 protein is CASSPGVTPLREQYF. CDR3 sequence (DNA): TGTGCCAGCAGTCCTGGGGTCACTCCACTACGAGAGCAGTACTTC.

This rearrangement joins TRBV7-8 to TRBJ2-1; TRBD1 agrees at 9 bases. The CDR3 runs 15 residues. The V segment lost 1 base and the J segment 9 bases; nucleotides outside the gene matches: 7. CDR1 is SGHVS and CDR2 is FQNEAQ in the germline V gene. The CDR3 loop is CASSLDSGTGSEQFF. The CDR3 DNA reads TGTGCCAGCAGCTTAGATTCCGGGACAGGGAGTGAGCAGTTCTTC.

This chain uses TRBV27 with TRBJ2-7; 8 bases map to TRBD2. Germline V gives CDR1 MNHEY, CDR2 SMNVEV (reference sequence). The CDR3 runs to 15 residues. Trimming cost V 5 bases and J 4 bases; bases outside gene matches: 10. The CDR3 reads CASSTSGSPRYEQYF. The CDR3 DNA reads TGTGCCAGCAGTACCAGCGGGAGCCCCCGGTACGAGCAGTACTTC.

The CDR3 region has the DNA TGTGCCATCAACCCAATCGGGGGCCTCACAGATACGCAGTATTTT. Translated: CAINPIGGLTDTQYF. The chain carries TRBV10-3 and TRBJ2-3; D assignment may be TRBD1 or TRBD2 (6 bases each). Germline V gives CDR1 ENHRY, CDR2 SYGVKD. Trimming stripped 7 bases from V and 2 bases from J, with 16 bases between. The CDR3 covers 15 residues.

In its sample, this clone ranks as medium-sized. The chain couples TRBV7-9 to TRBJ2-7; D call uncertain. The CDR3 has 14 residues. Germline values: CDR1 SEHNR, CDR2 FQNEAQ (reference sequence). The germline V and J ends were trimmed by 3 bases and 4 bases, with 13 bases remaining between them. The CDR3 sequence: CASSLSTESYEQYF. In DNA form, the CDR3 reads TGTGCCAGCAGCTTGTCGACGGAGTCGTACGAGCAGTACTTC.

This chain joins TRBV19 and TRBJ2-7; TRBD2 is a possible D gene (6 bases). Germline CDR1 and CDR2: LNHDA and SQIVND (reference sequence). V lost 3 bases, J lost 1 base, and 13 bases lay in between. This CDR3 has 15 amino acids. The CDR3, as DNA: TGTGCCAGTAGTATGTCGGAGGGTTCTTCCTACGAGCAGTACTTC. This translates into CASSMSEGSSYEQYF.

The rearrangement uses TRBV5-1 and TRBJ2-5, with 12 bases matching TRBD1. Germline V gene lookup returns CDR1 SGHRS and CDR2 YFSETQ. J was trimmed by 5 bases and V by 0 bases; bases with no gene match: 2. The CDR3 extends over 15 amino acids. CDR3: CASSLEGQGAETQYF. The CDR3 DNA follows: TGCGCCAGCAGCTTGGAGGGACAGGGGGCTGAGACCCAGTACTTC.

A few counts support this clone. V is TRBV7-9 and J is TRBJ2-2, with D tentatively TRBD2 (6 bases). This CDR3 is 15 amino acids long. Trimming took 6 bases from V and 6 from J, leaving 17 bases between them. Germline V gives CDR1 SEHNR, CDR2 FQNEAQ (reference sequence). CDR3 protein: CASRPRRGGSGELFF. CDR3 nucleotides: TGTGCCAGCAGACCTCGGAGGGGTGGATCCGGGGAGCTGTTTTTT.

This clone is a singleton in its sample. This chain joins TRBV11-3 and TRBJ2-3; D might be TRBD1 or TRBD2, each matching 5 bases. This CDR3 has 15 residues. Trimming removed 0 bases at V and 6 bases at J, with 13 bases between. CDR1 is SGHNT and CDR2 is YENEEA in the germline V gene. CDR3: CASSLDGTLSDTQYF. The CDR3 DNA reads TGTGCCAGCAGCTTAGACGGGACCTTAAGTGATACGCAGTATTTT.

V and J are TRBV4-1 and TRBJ1-4, with TRBD1 matching over 7 bases. J gave up 4 bases and V 3 bases, and 8 bases lay outside the gene matches. The V gene's germline CDR1 is MGHRA and CDR2 YSYEKL. This CDR3 is built from 16 residues. The CDR3 loop reads CASSHAPGQLNEKLFF. DNA for the CDR3: TGCGCCAGCAGCCATGCTCCGGGACAGCTTAATGAAAAACTGTTTTTT.

CDR3 coding DNA: TGCGCCAGCAGCCAAGATAGGTCCGGGAACACTGAAGCTTTCTTT. Translated: CASSQDRSGNTEAFF. The chain carries TRBV4-3 and TRBJ1-1; D call uncertain. CDR1 is LGHNA and CDR2 is YSLEER in the germline V gene. Trimming stripped 0 bases from V and 1 base from J, with 9 bases between. The CDR3 loop spans 15 amino acids.

The genes are TRBV7-2 and TRBJ2-3, with D hard to call. Germline V gives CDR1 SGHTA, CDR2 FQGNSA. V was pared by 1 base and J by 2 bases, with 4 bases between. The CDR3 is 13 amino acids. For the CDR3, the DNA is TGTGCCAGCAGCTTAGAGGTCACAGATACGCAGTATTTT. It codes for CASSLEVTDTQYF.

The rearrangement joins TRBV28 to TRBJ2-1; D possibly corresponds to TRBD2 (6 bases). The germline V and J ends were trimmed by 3 bases and 5 bases, with 14 bases remaining between them. The CDR3 covers 15 residues. Germline loops: CDR1 MDHEN, CDR2 SYDVKM. CDR3 protein: CASSLLANIDNEQFF. CDR3 nucleotide sequence: TGTGCCAGCAGTTTGCTAGCGAACATAGACAATGAGCAGTTCTTC.

The chain couples TRBV5-5 to TRBJ2-7; D not resolved. CDR1 and CDR2 from the germline V gene are SGHKS and YYEKEE (reference sequence). Trimming pared 4 bases from V and 2 bases from J, leaving 10 bases between. This CDR3 contains 13 residues. DNA of the CDR3: TGTGCCAGCAGCATACACGGCCCCTACGAGCAGTACTTC. This sequence encodes CASSIHGPYEQYF.

The V gene is TRBV25-1, the J gene TRBJ1-1; D call uncertain. V was cut by 5 bases and J by 1 base, with 8 bases left in between. The length of the CDR3 is 13 residues. Germline CDR1 MGHDK, CDR2 SYGVNS. This CDR3 is CASSLQWNTEAFF. The CDR3 region has the DNA TGTGCCAGCAGTTTACAGTGGAACACTGAAGCTTTCTTT.

V usage is TRBV4-1 and J usage is TRBJ2-1; D could derive from TRBD1 or TRBD2 (7 bases each). Germline V lookup: CDR1 MGHRA, CDR2 YSYEKL. The CDR3 sequence is 17 residues long. Trimming cost V 5 bases and J 0 bases, with 17 bases left between them. The CDR3 reads CASSFRGGGSSYNEQFF. The DNA of the CDR3 is TGCGCCAGCAGCTTCAGGGGGGGAGGGAGCTCCTACAATGAGCAGTTCTTC.

This clone was recorded only once. The chain has TRBV4-3 and TRBJ2-2, with D possibly matching TRBD1 (5 bases). The CDR3 sequence is 16 residues long. V shed 3 bases and J shed 0 bases, with 11 bases lying between them. Germline CDR1 and CDR2: LGHNA and YSLEER. In DNA form, the CDR3 reads TGCGCCAGCAGCCAGGAAACAGGAGCGAACACCGGGGAGCTGTTTTTT. Amino acid sequence: CASSQETGANTGELFF.

The gene calls are TRBV11-2 and TRBJ1-1; D gene unclear. V dropped 0 bases and J dropped 0 bases, with 8 bases sitting between them. The CDR3 covers 15 residues. From germline, CDR1 is SGHAT and CDR2 FQNNGV. The CDR3 sequence is CASSLEAGLNTEAFF. Here the CDR3 DNA reads TGTGCCAGCAGCTTAGAGGCGGGCCTGAACACTGAAGCTTTCTTT.

Worth noting for this clone: One junction end does not reproduce the germline sequence, and a read error may be involved. The chain is built from TRBV30 and TRBJ2-2, with D possibly being TRBD1 or TRBD2 (5 bases each). The CDR3 totals 13 residues. Germline assignment: CDR1 GTSNPN and CDR2 SVGIG (reference sequence). The CDR3 sequence: CALRDGHTRELFF. For the CDR3, the DNA is TGTGCCCTACGGGACGGGCACACCAGGGAGCTGTTTTTT.

The chain is built from TRBV11-2 and TRBJ1-5; D perhaps matches TRBD1 (6 bases). The CDR3 spans 14 residues. Trimming removed 5 bases from V and 7 bases from J, with 15 bases in between. Germline CDR1 and CDR2: SGHAT and FQNNGV. CDR3 nucleotides: TGTGCCAGCAGCAAACAGGGTCAGGGACAGCCCCAGCATTTT. It encodes CASSKQGQGQPQHF.